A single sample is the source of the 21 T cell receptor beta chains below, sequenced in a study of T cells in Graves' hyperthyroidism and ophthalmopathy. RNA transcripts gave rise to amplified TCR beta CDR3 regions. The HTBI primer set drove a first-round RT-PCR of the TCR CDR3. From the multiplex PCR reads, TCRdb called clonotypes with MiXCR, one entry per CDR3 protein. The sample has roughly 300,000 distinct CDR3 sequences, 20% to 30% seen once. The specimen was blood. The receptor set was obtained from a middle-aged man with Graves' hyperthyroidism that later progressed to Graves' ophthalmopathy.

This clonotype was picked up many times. CDR3 in amino acids: CASSVATGTGGNGELFF. The CDR3 region has the DNA TGTGCCAGCAGCGTAGCTACGGGGACGGGAGGAAACGGGGAGCTGTTTTTT. The chain combines TRBV9 with TRBJ2-2; TRBD2 matches 7 bases. The CDR3 is made up of 17 amino acids. Trimming took 0 bases from V and 7 from J; bases not matched to a gene: 12. The germline gives CDR1 SGDLS, CDR2 YYNGEE.

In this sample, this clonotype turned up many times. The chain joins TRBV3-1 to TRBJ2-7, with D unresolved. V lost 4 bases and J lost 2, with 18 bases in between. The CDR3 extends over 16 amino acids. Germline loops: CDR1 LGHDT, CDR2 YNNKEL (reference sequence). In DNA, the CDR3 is TGTGCCAGCAGCCGAGGAATGGACGTCAAAACCTACGAGCAGTACTTC. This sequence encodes CASSRGMDVKTYEQYF.

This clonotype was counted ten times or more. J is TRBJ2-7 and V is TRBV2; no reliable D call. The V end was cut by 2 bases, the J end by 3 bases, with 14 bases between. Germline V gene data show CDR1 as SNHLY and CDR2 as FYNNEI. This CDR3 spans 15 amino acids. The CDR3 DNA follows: TGTGCCAGCAGTGAACTCCGAACGGAACGCTACGAGCAGTACTTC. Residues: CASSELRTERYEQYF.

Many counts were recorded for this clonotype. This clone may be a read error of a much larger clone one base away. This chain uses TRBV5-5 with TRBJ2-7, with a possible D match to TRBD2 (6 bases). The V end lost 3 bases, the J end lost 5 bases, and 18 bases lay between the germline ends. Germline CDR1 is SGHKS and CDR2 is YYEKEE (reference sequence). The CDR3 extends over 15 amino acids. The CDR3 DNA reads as TGTGCCAGCAGCTCCCCCGCCCGCGGGATCGACGAGCAGTACTTC. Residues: CASSSPARGIDEQYF.

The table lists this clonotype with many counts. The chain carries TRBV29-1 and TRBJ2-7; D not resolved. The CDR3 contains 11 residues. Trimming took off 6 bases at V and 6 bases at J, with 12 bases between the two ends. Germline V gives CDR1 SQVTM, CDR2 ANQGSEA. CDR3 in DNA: TGCAGCGTGGGCCGATTTTCCGAGCAGTACTTC. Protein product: CSVGRFSEQYF.

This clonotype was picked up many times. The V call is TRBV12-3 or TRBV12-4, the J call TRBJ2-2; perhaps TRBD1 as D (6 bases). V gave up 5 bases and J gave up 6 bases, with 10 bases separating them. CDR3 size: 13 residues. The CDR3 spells CASSPGESGELFF. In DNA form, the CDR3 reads TGTGCCAGCAGTCCAGGGGAATCCGGGGAGCTGTTTTTT.

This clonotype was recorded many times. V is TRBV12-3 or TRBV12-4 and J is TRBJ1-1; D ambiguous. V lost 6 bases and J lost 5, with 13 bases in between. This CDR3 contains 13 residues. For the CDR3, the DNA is TGTGCCAGCAGCGGGGATCGAAGAACTGAAGCTTTCTTT. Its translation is CASSGDRRTEAFF.

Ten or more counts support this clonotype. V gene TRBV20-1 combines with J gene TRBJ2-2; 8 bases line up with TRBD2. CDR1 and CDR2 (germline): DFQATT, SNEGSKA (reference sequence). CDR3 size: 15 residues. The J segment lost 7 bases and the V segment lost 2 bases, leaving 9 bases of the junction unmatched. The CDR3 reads CSARPSSSGVGELFF. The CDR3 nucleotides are TGCAGTGCTAGACCCTCGAGTAGCGGGGTCGGGGAGCTGTTTTTT.

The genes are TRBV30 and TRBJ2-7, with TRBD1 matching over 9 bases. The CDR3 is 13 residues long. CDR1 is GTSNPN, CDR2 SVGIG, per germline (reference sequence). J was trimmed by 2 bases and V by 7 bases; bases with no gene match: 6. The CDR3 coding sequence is TGTGCCTTCGGAACAGGGGGCCCCTACGAGCAGTACTTC. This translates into CAFGTGGPYEQYF.

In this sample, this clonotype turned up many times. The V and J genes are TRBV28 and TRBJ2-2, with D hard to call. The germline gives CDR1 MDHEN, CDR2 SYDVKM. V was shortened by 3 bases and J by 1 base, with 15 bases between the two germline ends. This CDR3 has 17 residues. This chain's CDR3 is CASSLLLPRRNTGELFF. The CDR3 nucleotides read TGTGCCAGCAGTTTGTTGTTACCGAGAAGGAACACCGGGGAGCTGTTTTTT. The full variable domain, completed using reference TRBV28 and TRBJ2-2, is DVKVTQSSRYLVKRTGEKVFLECVQDMDHENMFWYRQDPGLGLRLIYFSYDVKMKEKGDIPEGYSVSREKKERFSLILESASTNQTSMYLCASSLLLPRRNTGELFFGEGSRLTVL.

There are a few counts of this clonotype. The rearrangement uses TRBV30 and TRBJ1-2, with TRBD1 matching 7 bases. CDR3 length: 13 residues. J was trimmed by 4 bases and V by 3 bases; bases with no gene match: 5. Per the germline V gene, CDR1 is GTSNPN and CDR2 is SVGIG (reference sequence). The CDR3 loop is CAWSAGGTYGYTF. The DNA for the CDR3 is TGTGCCTGGAGCGCAGGGGGGACCTATGGCTACACCTTC.

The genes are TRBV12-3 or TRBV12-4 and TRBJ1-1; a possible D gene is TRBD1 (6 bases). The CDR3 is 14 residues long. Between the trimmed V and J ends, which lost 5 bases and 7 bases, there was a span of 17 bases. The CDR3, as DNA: TGTGCCAGCAGTCCCCCACCGGGGGGCAGTGAAGCTTTCTTT. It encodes CASSPPPGGSEAFF.

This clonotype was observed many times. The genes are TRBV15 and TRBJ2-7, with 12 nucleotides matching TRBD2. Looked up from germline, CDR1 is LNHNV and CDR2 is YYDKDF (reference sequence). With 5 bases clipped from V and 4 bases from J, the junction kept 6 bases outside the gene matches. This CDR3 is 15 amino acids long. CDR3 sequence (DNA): TGTGCCACCAGCCGGGGGCTAGCGGGAGGGTACGAGCAGTACTTC. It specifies CATSRGLAGGYEQYF.

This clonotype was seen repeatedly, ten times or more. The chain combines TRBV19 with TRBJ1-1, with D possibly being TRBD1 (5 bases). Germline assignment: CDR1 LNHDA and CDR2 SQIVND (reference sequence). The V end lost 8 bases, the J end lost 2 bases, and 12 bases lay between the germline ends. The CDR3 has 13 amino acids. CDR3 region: CASLDTTNTEAFF. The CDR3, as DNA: TGTGCCAGTCTGGACACAACAAACACTGAAGCTTTCTTT.

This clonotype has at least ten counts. The CDR3 DNA reads TGTGCCAGCAGTAAGACCGGGACCTCTTTCTTT. It encodes CASSKTGTSFF. The chain combines TRBV12-3 or TRBV12-4 with TRBJ1-1; D may be TRBD1 (5 bases). The CDR3 has 11 amino acids. V was cut by 5 bases and J by 12 bases, with 13 bases left in between.

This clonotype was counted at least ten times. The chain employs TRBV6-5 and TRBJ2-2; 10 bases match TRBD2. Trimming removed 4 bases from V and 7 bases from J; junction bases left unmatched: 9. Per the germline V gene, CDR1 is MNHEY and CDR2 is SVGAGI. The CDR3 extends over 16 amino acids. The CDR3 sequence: CASSSRTSGTGGELFF. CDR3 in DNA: TGTGCCAGCAGTTCTCGGACTAGCGGAACGGGCGGGGAGCTGTTTTTT.

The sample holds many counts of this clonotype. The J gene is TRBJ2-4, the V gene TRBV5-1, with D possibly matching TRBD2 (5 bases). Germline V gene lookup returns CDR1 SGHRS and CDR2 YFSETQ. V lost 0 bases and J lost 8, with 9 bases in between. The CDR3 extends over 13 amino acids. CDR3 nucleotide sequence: TGCGCCAGCAGCTTGGAAGAGGGAGACATTCAGTACTTC. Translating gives CASSLEEGDIQYF.

The CDR3 DNA reads TGCAGTGCTCGAAGACAGACATCCTACGAGCAGTACTTC. Its protein product is CSARRQTSYEQYF. This chain joins TRBV20-1 and TRBJ2-7, with D tentatively TRBD1 (5 bases). The CDR3 is 13 residues long. Germline V CDR1 and CDR2: DFQATT, SNEGSKA (reference sequence). V was trimmed by 5 bases and J by 1 base, leaving 12 bases between them.

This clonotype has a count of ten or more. The chain's CDR3 is CASRTASNQPQHF. CDR3 coding DNA: TGTGCCAGTAGGACAGCTAGCAATCAGCCCCAGCATTTT. This rearrangement joins TRBV18 to TRBJ1-5; TRBD1 might be the D (6 bases). This CDR3 has 13 amino acids. V was clipped by 9 bases and J by 0 bases, with 9 bases between them. CDR1 and CDR2 from the germline V gene are KGHSH and LQKENI.

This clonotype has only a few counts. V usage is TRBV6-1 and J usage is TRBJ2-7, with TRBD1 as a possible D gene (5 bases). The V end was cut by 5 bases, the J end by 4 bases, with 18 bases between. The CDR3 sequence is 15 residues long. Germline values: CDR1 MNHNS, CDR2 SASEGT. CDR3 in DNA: TGTGCCAGCAGTCTCCACGAGACAGAGAATTACGAGCAGTACTTC. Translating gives CASSLHETENYEQYF.

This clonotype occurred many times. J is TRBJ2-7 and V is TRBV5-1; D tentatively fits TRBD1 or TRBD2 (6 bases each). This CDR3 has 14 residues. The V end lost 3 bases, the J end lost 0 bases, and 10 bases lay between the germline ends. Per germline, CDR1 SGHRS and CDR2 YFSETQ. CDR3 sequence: CASSWRGTSYEQYF. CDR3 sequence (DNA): TGCGCCAGCAGCTGGAGGGGGACCTCCTACGAGCAGTACTTC.